The clone carrying this T cell receptor beta chain was detected a few times. Germline V gives CDR1 SNHLY, CDR2 FYNNEI. The V end lost 0 bases, the J end lost 4 bases, and 11 bases lay between the germline ends. The CDR3 has 15 amino acids. This specimen comes from a study of blood T cell repertoires in COVID-19. As handled by the study authors: It was from reference gene primer amplification that nucleated cell counts were estimated. Assay used: immunoSEQ multiplex PCR; TCRdb lists only in-frame clones, some missing. The DNA gave D and trimming, while V, J and clone size come from that table. The sample has around 130,000 clones; 70% to 90% are singletons.

The material sequenced was peripheral blood. V and J are TRBV2 and TRBJ2-3, with TRBD2 as a possible D gene (6 bases). The origin of this receptor is a man between 60 and 75 years old with acute or convalescent COVID-19. CDR3 bases: TGTGCCAGCAGTGAAGCCGGGGGATGGGCAGATACGCAGTATTTT. Translation: CASSEAGGWADTQYF.